Each of the 14 T cell receptor beta chains below was sequenced from the same sample in a study of T cell repertoires in cytomegalovirus infection (dated 2019 in TCRdb). Sequencer: Illumina HiSeq 1500. TCRdb reanalyzed the raw reads on its own, using fastp at Q25 for trimming and MiXCR for clone calling, and kept in-frame beta chains. Every distinct CDR3 protein forms one entry, paired with its most common genes and DNA. For this sample there are some 700,000 distinct CDR3 sequences; about a third appear just once. Of the sample, about 2.8% falls within the top ten clones. Sequences were obtained from PBMCs. These receptors were taken from a human donor in good health (CMV status not recorded). Some clones in this sample may be carry-over from other donors' samples.

V gene TRBV4-2 combines with J gene TRBJ2-5; maybe TRBD2 (6 bases). Germline lookup yields CDR1 LGHNA and CDR2 YNFKEQ. Deletions cut 4 bases from V and 0 bases from J, with 18 bases between. The CDR3 is made up of 17 amino acids. CDR3 nucleotides: TGTGCCAGCAGCCTGGTAGGGGCGGGAAGGGACCAAGAGACCCAGTACTTC. This codes for CASSLVGAGRDQETQYF.

In its sample, this clonotype was seen many times. V and J are TRBV11-1 and TRBJ1-1; TRBD1 agrees at 11 bases. The CDR3 contains 15 residues. Per germline, CDR1 SGHAT and CDR2 FQDESV (reference sequence). The trim removed 0 bases at V and 5 bases at J, leaving 2 bases unmatched. The CDR3 DNA is TGTGCCAGCAGCTTAGCCGGGACAGGGGGGACTGAAGCTTTCTTT. Protein: CASSLAGTGGTEAFF.

This chain links TRBV7-2 with TRBJ2-3, with D maybe TRBD2 (6 bases). Germline lookup yields CDR1 SGHTA and CDR2 FQGNSA. This CDR3 region has 15 residues. The V gene lost 4 bases and the J gene lost 4 bases, with 15 bases spanning the gap. The CDR3 here is CASSSSFIAADTQYF. CDR3 nucleotide sequence: TGTGCCAGCAGCTCCTCCTTCATAGCGGCAGATACGCAGTATTTT.

A remark on this clonotype: This sequence may be a read error, since a much larger clone differs from it by one base. The chain is built from TRBV7-2 and TRBJ2-1; 11 bases match TRBD2. Germline V CDR1 and CDR2: SGHTA, FQGNSA. The CDR3 covers 18 residues. The CDR3 DNA follows: TGTGCCAGCAGCTCGAAAATAGCGGGAGGGGCATGGGGCAATGGGCAGTTCTTC. Amino acids: CASSSKIAGGAWGNGQFF.

The table lists this clonotype with a few counts. The rearrangement links TRBV27 to TRBJ2-7; the match to TRBD1 covers 8 bases. The V gene end was trimmed by 6 bases and the J gene end by 7 bases; junction bases not matched to a gene: 17. Germline V lookup: CDR1 MNHEY, CDR2 SMNVEV (reference sequence). The CDR3 has 16 residues. The CDR3 loop is CASRRETGAPNGEQYF. Written as DNA, the CDR3 is TGTGCCAGCAGAAGAGAGACAGGGGCGCCCAACGGGGAGCAGTACTTC.

V and J are TRBV12-3 or TRBV12-4 and TRBJ1-3; D not certain. The V and J ends lost 6 bases and 0 bases respectively, with 15 bases between them. The CDR3 consists of 16 residues. The CDR3: CASRKRRGLSGNTIYF. The CDR3 nucleotides read TGTGCCAGCAGAAAACGAAGAGGGCTCTCTGGAAACACCATATATTTT.

A word on this clonotype: This clone may be a read error of a much larger clone one base away. This chain links TRBV4-1 with TRBJ1-5, with 7 bases lining up with TRBD1. The CDR3 totals 15 residues. Germline V gene lookup returns CDR1 MGHRA and CDR2 YSYEKL. The CDR3 nucleotides are TGCGACAGCAGCCAAGATAACAGGGGTGGGCAGCCCCAGCATTTT. Its protein is CDSSQDNRGGQPQHF.

There are many counts of this clonotype. The V gene is TRBV7-8, the J gene TRBJ2-1; 12 bases map to TRBD2. CDR3 length: 16 amino acids. The V segment lost 1 base and the J segment 8 bases; nucleotides outside the gene matches: 6. CDR1 SGHVS and CDR2 FQNEAQ come from the germline V gene. The CDR3 is CASSLVSSGGADEQFF. The CDR3 bases are TGTGCCAGCAGCTTAGTGTCTAGCGGGGGGGCAGATGAGCAGTTCTTC.

CDR3 nucleotides: TGTGCCACCAGTGATTCGGGACAGGGAACAACGGAGGCTTTCTTT. Its translation is CATSDSGQGTTEAFF. The rearrangement joins TRBV24-1 to TRBJ1-1; TRBD1 matches 9 bases. CDR1 KGHDR and CDR2 SFDVKD come from the germline V gene. Germline trimming cut 2 bases from V and 11 bases from J; bases unmatched to any gene: 11. This CDR3 comprises 15 residues.

CDR3 coding DNA: TGCAGTGCTCTTGCGGGGCTTGGCTACACCTTC. This sequence encodes CSALAGLGYTF. The chain links TRBV20-1 to TRBJ1-2; tentatively, D is TRBD1 (5 bases). This CDR3 comprises 11 residues. Between the trimmed V and J ends, which lost 5 bases and 7 bases, there was a span of 11 bases. In germline, CDR1 is DFQATT, CDR2 SNEGSKA (reference sequence).

The V gene is TRBV7-8, the J gene TRBJ2-7, with D possibly being TRBD2 (6 bases). Deletions cut 5 bases from V and 3 bases from J, with 17 bases between. The CDR3 contains 15 residues. The germline CDR1 and CDR2 sequences are SGHVS and FQNEAQ. CDR3 sequence (DNA): TGTGCCAGCAGCAATCCGGGACTTAAATACTACGAGCAGTACTTC. Protein sequence: CASSNPGLKYYEQYF. Combining the CDR3 with reference TRBV7-8 and TRBJ2-7 gives the whole variable domain GAGVSQSPRYKVAKRGQDVALRCDPISGHVSLFWYQQALGQGPEFLTYFQNEAQLDKSGLPSDRFFAERPEGSVSTLKIQRTQQEDSAVYLCASSNPGLKYYEQYFGPGTRLTVT.

This clonotype was observed a few times. The CDR3 region has the DNA TGTGCCTGGAAGTCTGTAAACTATGGCTACACCTTC. It specifies CAWKSVNYGYTF. The rearrangement links TRBV30 to TRBJ1-2; D is uncertain. The V and J ends lost 4 bases and 2 bases respectively, with 8 bases between them. CDR1 GTSNPN and CDR2 SVGIG come from the germline V gene (reference sequence). This CDR3 has 12 residues.

The chain links TRBV5-1 to TRBJ2-3; 15 positions match TRBD2. V dropped 3 bases and J dropped 2; count of bases not matched to a gene: 7. This CDR3 contains 18 residues. Germline loops: CDR1 SGHRS, CDR2 YFSETQ. CDR3 region: CASSSGLAGGRNTDTQYF. The CDR3 bases are TGCGCCAGCAGCTCGGGACTAGCGGGAGGCCGGAACACAGATACGCAGTATTTT.

This clonotype was recorded a few times. The chain recombines TRBV24-1 with TRBJ2-7; D gene unclear. In germline, CDR1 is KGHDR, CDR2 SFDVKD. This CDR3 has 13 amino acids. With 9 bases removed from V and 0 bases from J, the gap between germline ends came to 11 bases. The CDR3 protein is CATADGTSYEQYF. In DNA form, the CDR3 reads TGTGCCACCGCGGACGGAACCTCCTACGAGCAGTACTTC.